This TCR beta chain originates from a study of graft-versus-host responses after intestinal transplantation listed by TCRdb under 2021. Background on the whole study: Recipients received multivisceral, liver-intestinal, or isolated intestinal transplants. Anti-thymocyte globulin induction was given to all recipients, followed by maintenance tacrolimus and steroids for approximately 3 years. To identify alloreactive clones, pre-transplant mixed lymphocyte reaction products were sequenced and compared with unstimulated pre-transplant donor and recipient T cells. Donor T cell macrochimerism was defined as a peak of at least 4% donor T cells among recipient peripheral blood mononuclear cells. Instead of going to the commercial service, samples from three later patients were sequenced in-house on an Illumina MiSeq and processed with MiXCR. Bulk TCR-beta CDR3 sequencing was used to track graft-versus-host and host-versus-graft alloreactive T cell clones in the graft, circulation and bone marrow after intestinal transplantation. Of the 20 to 25 intestinal transplant recipients enrolled in the cohort, one of whom was a retransplant, a few patients without pretransplant specimens were excluded.

Library prep was done by the immunoSEQ multiplex PCR assay. For most patients, genomic DNA was isolated with the Qiagen DNeasy Blood and Tissue Kit and sent frozen to Adaptive Biotechnologies for TCR sequencing. Adaptive Biotechnologies carried out high-throughput TCR-beta CDR3 sequencing of genomic DNA for most patients. In the original analysis: Adaptive's ImmunoSEQ software supplied the TCR sequencing data for more than 15 patients, while MiXCR and VDJtools were used to process a few other patients. CD4 versus CD8 sorting errors were corrected by removing sequences found in both subsets at a frequency ratio below 5:1. Because the origin of CDR3 nucleotide sequences shared between donor and recipient could not be assigned, those sequences were removed. Alloreactive clones required at least 2-fold expansion over unstimulated cells and minimum CFSE-low frequency of 0.002% (template counts) or 0.001% (read counts). Clones detected in sequenced pre-transplant spleen, lymph node, or MLR CFSE-low populations of the donor or recipient were defined as mappable. The cumulative frequency of alloreactive clones was calculated as a percentage of all sequences, weighted by copy number. TCRdb mirrors the immuneACCESS table, restricted to in-frame sequences. Some clones are absent from its copies; in checked studies, under half trace to an unresolved V gene, and the reason for the others is unknown. The V and J calls and clone size were taken over from that table, and D and trimming were inferred from the DNA. The sample table lists approximately 33,000 clones, approximately 83% of them with a count of one. The ten most abundant clones make up around 20% of the sample.

Turning to this clone: What antigen it recognizes has not been identified. Within one base of it there is no much larger clone, and no base qualities were kept.

Read against the paper, the sample's time point label means: cells obtained before transplantation from donor or recipient. CD3+CD4+ and CD3+CD8+ populations were FACS-sorted from unstimulated pre-transplant donor and recipient cells taken from spleen or lymph nodes. The investigation overall reported the following: High GvH to HvG T cell clonal ratios were observed in the allografts of patients with donor T cell macrochimerism. GvH clones were detected in recipient bone marrow, and some of these GvH clones were observed earlier in ileal mucosa or blood, consistent with an intestinal mucosal origin. Early after transplant, peak levels of circulating GvH clones were associated with declines in HvG clones. The conclusions were limited by the relatively low number and heterogeneity of the intestinal transplant patients.

The receptor was derived from a human donor who received an intestinal transplant. The sequenced sample was unstimulated CD8+ T cells sorted from spleen or lymph node cells, obtained before intestinal transplant.

CDR3 reads: CASTELAGAHYEQYF. Read as DNA, the sequence is TGTGCCAGCACCGAACTAGCGGGCGCTCACTACGAGCAGTACTTC. The V and J segments used are TRBV2 and TRBJ2-7; a stretch of 9 junction bases matches TRBD2. The germline V end is reduced by 7 bases and the J end by 3 bases; junction bases left unmatched: 10. There are 15 amino acids in the CDR3, from cysteine to phenylalanine inclusive. Of all the DNA, just the CDR3 is kept, 45 bases in frame from base 1. The germline V gene encodes CDR1 SNHLY and CDR2 FYNNEI.